These T cell receptor beta chains were read from a single sample in a study of post-analysis software for immune sequencing data. Each CDR3 protein is one row after TCRdb ran MiXCR on the PCR reads. The data hold roughly 730,000 distinct CDR3 sequences, with around 27% observed a single time. The sequenced sample consisted of blood. The receptors were sampled from a girl between 5 and 17 years old with multiple sclerosis. CDR3s include the opening cysteine and the closing phenylalanine or tryptophan. The D gene is left open where the match is weak. Only some rows state a clone size, as once, few, many or a class for expanded clones.

clone_size,d_call,j_call,v_call,cdr3_nt,cdr3_aa
few,TRBD1,TRBJ2-7,TRBV6-1,TGTGCCAGCAGAAGGAGACTAGGACAGGGCCCCTACGAGCAGTACTTC,CASRRRLGQGPYEQYF
many,.,TRBJ2-3,TRBV20-1,TGCAGCGCGCGGCGTCCGGGAGGCACAGATACGCAGTATTTT,CSARRPGGTDTQYF
few,TRBD2,TRBJ2-5,TRBV5-5,TGTGCCAGCAGCTTGGCGGGACTAGCGGGAGAGACCCAGTACTTC,CASSLAGLAGETQYF
few,.,TRBJ2-5,TRBV2,TGTGCCACCAAACCCGTAGAGTACCAAGAGACCCAGTACTTC,CATKPVEYQETQYF
.,TRBD1,TRBJ2-1,TRBV18,TGTGCCAGCTCATCGTACCCGGACAGGGTTCCCCTGGCGGCTTGGAATGAGCAGTTCTTC,CASSSYPDRVPLAAWNEQFF
many,.,TRBJ2-5,TRBV12-3/TRBV12-4,TGTGCCAGCAGTTTAGATCAGTTGGAAGAGACCCAGTACTTC,CASSLDQLEETQYF
few,.,TRBJ1-2,TRBV5-5,TGTGCCAGCGGCCATTCCGGGAACTATGGCTACACCTTC,CASGHSGNYGYTF
.,.,TRBJ1-5,TRBV12-3/TRBV12-4,TGTGCCAGCAGTTTAGGACTGAGAAGGGAGCCCCAGCATTTT,CASSLGLRREPQHF
.,TRBD1,TRBJ1-1,TRBV28,TGCGGGTCTAGGACCTACACCTACAGGGGCACTGAAGCTTTCTTT,CGSRTYTYRGTEAFF
few,TRBD1,TRBJ1-1,TRBV20-1,TGCAGTGCTAGAGCCCGACAGGGGCCGAACACTGAAGCTTTCTTT,CSARARQGPNTEAFF
.,TRBD1,TRBJ2-5,TRBV5-1,TGCGCCAGCAGCTTGGTCGGACAGGCGTGCCAAGAGACCCAGTACTTC,CASSLVGQACQETQYF
.,.,TRBJ2-7,TRBV7-9,TGTGCCAGCGGATTACCCTCCACCCACGAGCAGTACTTC,CASGLPSTHEQYF
once,TRBD2,TRBJ2-1,TRBV20-1,TGCAGTGCGACACTAGCGGGGCCCCAGAGTGGGCAGTTCTTC,CSATLAGPQSGQFF
once,.,TRBJ1-1,TRBV7-9,TGTGCCAGCAGCTTAGCGCGCAGGGAGAACACTGAAGCTTTCTTT,CASSLARRENTEAFF
few,TRBD1,TRBJ2-5,TRBV25-1,TGTGCCAGCAGTGGAAGGCACAGGGGCATGGGGGAGCAGTACTTC,CASSGRHRGMGEQYF
.,TRBD2,TRBJ2-1,TRBV10-3,TGTGCCATCAGCGCCGGGACTAGCGACAATGAGCAGTTCTTC,CAISAGTSDNEQFF
few,.,TRBJ1-2,TRBV20-1,TGCAGTGCTAGAGCTCCCGGAGTTGCTGATGGCTACACCTTC,CSARAPGVADGYTF
once,.,TRBJ2-1,TRBV10-1,TGCGCCAGCGGGCCGGGACCCCAAGCTGGTAATGAGCAGTTCTTC,CASGPGPQAGNEQFF
.,.,TRBJ1-1,TRBV20-1,TGCAGCGCTAGAGATCCAGGGGCCGTCACTGAAGCTTTCTTT,CSARDPGAVTEAFF
.,TRBD2,TRBJ2-3,TRBV7-2,TGTGCCAGCAGCTTCGTCAGCGGGGGCAGTCGGGATACGCAGTATTTT,CASSFVSGGSRDTQYF
.,TRBD2,TRBJ2-1,TRBV10-2,TGCGCCAGCAGATTTAGCGGGAGCTCCTACAATGAGCAGTTCTTC,CASRFSGSSYNEQFF
.,.,TRBJ2-3,TRBV5-6,TGTGCCAGCAGCTTGGCGAGGACGGCCCGCAATACGCAGTATTTT,CASSLARTARNTQYF
.,.,TRBJ1-1,TRBV21-1,TGTGCCACACAGGGGAACACTGAAGCTTTCTTT,CATQGNTEAFF
.,.,TRBJ2-1,TRBV5-5,TGTGCCAGCTTCCCTCGGGCCGACTTCACTGGGCAGTTCTTC,CASFPRADFTGQFF
few,.,TRBJ2-3,TRBV20-1,TGCAGTGCTAGTGCGGCAGACACGCAGTATTTT,CSASAADTQYF
few,.,TRBJ2-7,TRBV6-1,TGTGCCAGCAGTGAATGGCATGAGCGCAGGTCCTACGAGCAGTACTTC,CASSEWHERRSYEQYF
.,TRBD1,TRBJ1-1,TRBV20-1,TGCAGTGCTAGATCGGACAGGTATGAAGCTTTCTTT,CSARSDRYEAFF
.,.,TRBJ1-4,TRBV7-2,TGTGCCAGCAGCCCCGGGGCCGCAACTAATGGAAAACTGTTTTTT,CASSPGAATNGKLFF
.,.,TRBJ2-3,TRBV6-5,TGTGCCAGCGGCCTGAGGGGCAGCACAGATACGCAGTATTTT,CASGLRGSTDTQYF
few,.,TRBJ1-5,TRBV20-1,TGCAGTGCTAGTGGCAATCAGCCCCAGCATTTT,CSASGNQPQHF
.,.,TRBJ1-1,TRBV9,TGTGCCAGCAGCGCCTCCATAAGGAACACTGAAGCTTTCTTT,CASSASIRNTEAFF
.,.,TRBJ2-5,TRBV28,TGTGCCAGCAGTGATTGGCAAGAGACCCAGTACTTC,CASSDWQETQYF
few,.,TRBJ2-7,TRBV18,TGTGCCAGCTCACCACCATCCAGGGAGACCTACGAGCAGTACTTC,CASSPPSRETYEQYF
.,.,TRBJ1-2,TRBV20-1,TGCAGTGCTAACAACAACGGCTACACCTTC,CSANNNGYTF
.,.,TRBJ2-4,TRBV11-2,TGTGCCAGCAGCTTAACCCAGGGCCCCGGAAACATTCAGTACTTC,CASSLTQGPGNIQYF
.,TRBD2,TRBJ2-5,TRBV6-5,TGTGCCAGCACCCCCGGGGGGTCCCAAGAGACCCAGTACTTC,CASTPGGSQETQYF
few,TRBD1,TRBJ2-2,TRBV28,TGTGCCAGCAGTTCGCACAGGGGGGCGTCCGGGGAGCTGTTTTTT,CASSSHRGASGELFF
.,.,TRBJ2-3,TRBV2,TGTGCCAGCACCGCGTTCACAGATACGCAGTATTTT,CASTAFTDTQYF
few,.,TRBJ2-3,TRBV10-3,TGTGCCATCGCGGACAGTAGCACAGATACGCAGTATTTT,CAIADSSTDTQYF
.,.,TRBJ1-4,TRBV20-1,TGCAGTGCTAGTGACTTGGGCGCTAATGAAAAACTGTTTTTT,CSASDLGANEKLFF
.,.,TRBJ2-1,TRBV9,TGTGCCAGCAGCGTAGGGGGAGTTTTTGGTGAGCAGTTCTTC,CASSVGGVFGEQFF
few,.,TRBJ2-4,TRBV5-4,TGTGCCAGCAGCCTGCCGGGCCTCATAGCCAAAAACATTCAGTACTTC,CASSLPGLIAKNIQYF
once,.,TRBJ2-7,TRBV6-2/TRBV6-3,TGTGCCAGCAGTCAAACTGACCGGCCGCACGAGCAGTACTTC,CASSQTDRPHEQYF
.,TRBD1,TRBJ1-6,TRBV6-6,TGTGCCAGCAGTCAAAATTTACCGACAGGGTTGTATTCACCCCTCCACTTT,CASSQNLPTGLYSPLHF
few,.,TRBJ2-7,TRBV20-1,TGCAGTGCAACGGGACTCCGGGAGCAGTACTTC,CSATGLREQYF
.,TRBD1,TRBJ2-6,TRBV4-1,TGCGCCCGCAGCCAAACCCTACCGGGACAGGGGGGATCTGGGGCCAACGTCCTGACTTTC,CARSQTLPGQGGSGANVLTF